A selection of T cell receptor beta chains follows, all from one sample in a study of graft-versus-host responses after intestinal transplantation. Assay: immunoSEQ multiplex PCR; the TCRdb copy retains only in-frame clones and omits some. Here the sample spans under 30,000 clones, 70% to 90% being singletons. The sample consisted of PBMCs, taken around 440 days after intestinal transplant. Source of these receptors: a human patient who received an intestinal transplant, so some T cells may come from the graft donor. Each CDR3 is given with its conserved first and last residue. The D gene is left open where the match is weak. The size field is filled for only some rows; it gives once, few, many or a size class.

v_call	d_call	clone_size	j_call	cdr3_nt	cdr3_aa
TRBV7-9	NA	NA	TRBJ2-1	TGTGCCAGCAGCCTCGGGACTTTCGATGAGCAGTTCTTC	CASSLGTFDEQFF
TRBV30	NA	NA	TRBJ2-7	TGTGCCTGGAGTTTCCCATGGGGGTTTTCCTACGAGCAGTACTTC	CAWSFPWGFSYEQYF
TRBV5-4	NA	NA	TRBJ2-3	TGTGCCAGCACCAAGGGGACAGATACGCAGTATTTT	CASTKGTDTQYF
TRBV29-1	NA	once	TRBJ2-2	TGCAGCGTTGAATTCTTTGGCAGGAACACCGGGGAGCTGTCTTTT	CSVEFFGRNTGELSF
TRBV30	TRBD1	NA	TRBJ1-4	TGTGCCTGGAGTGCCTTCGGACAGGTCTCAACTAATGAAAAACTGTTTTTT	CAWSAFGQVSTNEKLFF
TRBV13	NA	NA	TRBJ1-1	TGTGCCAGCAGCTTAGAGGCGGGGACTGAAGCTTTCTTT	CASSLEAGTEAFF
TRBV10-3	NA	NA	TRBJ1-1	TGTGCCATCAGTGAGGGGGGATTGGGCAGACCTTTGAACACTGAAGCTTTCTTT	CAISEGGLGRPLNTEAFF
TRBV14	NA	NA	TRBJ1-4	TGTGCCAGCAGCCAGGGATATGGGATTGGGAAACTGTTTTTT	CASSQGYGIGKLFF
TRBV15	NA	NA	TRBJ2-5	TGTGCCACCAGCAGAGAAAGGGCGCAAGAGACCCAGTACTTC	CATSRERAQETQYF
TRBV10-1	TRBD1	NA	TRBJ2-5	TGCGCCAGCAGTGATCGGGACAGCCAAGAGGCCCAGTACTTC	CASSDRDSQEAQYF
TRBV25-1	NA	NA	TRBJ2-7	TGTGCCAGCAGTGAATCGGGCACGCTGGCCGAGCAGTACTTC	CASSESGTLAEQYF
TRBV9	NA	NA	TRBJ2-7	TGTGCCAGCAGCGTAGATGGTTACGAGCAGTACTTC	CASSVDGYEQYF
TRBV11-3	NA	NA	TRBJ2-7	TGTGCCAGCAGCTCCCGGGACGTCTCCTACGAGCAGTACTTC	CASSSRDVSYEQYF
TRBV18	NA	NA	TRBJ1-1	TGTGCCAGTCAATCGGGGAACACTGAAGCTTTCTTT	CASQSGNTEAFF
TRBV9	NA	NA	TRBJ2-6	TGTGCCAGCGGGGCCGACAGCTCGGGTGGGGCCAACGTCCTGACTTTC	CASGADSSGGANVLTF
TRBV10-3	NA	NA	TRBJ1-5	TGTGCCATCAGTGACGGCAGAGATCGTCGGCCCCAGCATTTT	CAISDGRDRRPQHF
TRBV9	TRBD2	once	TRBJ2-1	TGTGCCAGCAGCGTTATAGCGGGACCCCTCGGGCATGAGCAGTTCTTC	CASSVIAGPLGHEQFF
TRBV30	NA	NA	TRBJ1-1	TGTGCCTGGAGGGGGAACACTGAAGCTTTCTTT	CAWRGNTEAFF
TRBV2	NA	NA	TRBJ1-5	TGTGCCAGCAGTGATGGGCCAGGGAGAGGGTATAGCAATCAGCCCCAGCATTTT	CASSDGPGRGYSNQPQHF
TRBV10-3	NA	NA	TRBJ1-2	TGTGCCATCAGTGAGCCGGACAGCCTGGACTACACCTTC	CAISEPDSLDYTF
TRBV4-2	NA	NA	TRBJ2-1	TGTGCCAGCAGCCAAGAGACAGGTATAAAGTTCTTC	CASSQETGIKFF
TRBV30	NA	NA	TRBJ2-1	TGTGCCTGGAACGAAAATCCCAAATCCCATGAGCAGTTCTTC	CAWNENPKSHEQFF
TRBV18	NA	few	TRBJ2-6	TGTGCCAGCTCACCACTGGGGGCCCTGTCTGGGGCCAACGTCCTGACTTTC	CASSPLGALSGANVLTF
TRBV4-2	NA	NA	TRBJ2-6	TGTGCCAGCAGCCAAACCCCACGGACTGGGGCCAACGTCCTGACTTTC	CASSQTPRTGANVLTF
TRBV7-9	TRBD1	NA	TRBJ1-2	TGTGCCAGCAGCTTACGGGACAGGGGCCCCCCTAACTATGGCTACACCTTC	CASSLRDRGPPNYGYTF
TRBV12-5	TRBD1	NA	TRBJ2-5	TGTGCTAGTGGTAAACAGGGGGTAGGAGAGACCCAGTACTTC	CASGKQGVGETQYF
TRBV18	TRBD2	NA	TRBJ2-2	TGTGCCAGCTCACTGCGGGAGAACGGGGAGCTGTTTTTT	CASSLRENGELFF
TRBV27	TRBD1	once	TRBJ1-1	TGTGCCAGCAGTACCGACAGGGAGAACACTGAAGCTTTCTTT	CASSTDRENTEAFF
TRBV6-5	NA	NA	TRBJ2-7	TGTGCCAGCAGTGTGCGGACAGCCCGACTGGACGAGCAGTACTTC	CASSVRTARLDEQYF
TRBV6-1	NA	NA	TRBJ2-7	TGTGCCAGCAGTGGTGAAAGCTGGACCTACGAGCAGTACTTC	CASSGESWTYEQYF
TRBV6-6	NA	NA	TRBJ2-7	TGTGCCAGCAGCCGCGCCTCAAAGCAGTACTTC	CASSRASKQYF
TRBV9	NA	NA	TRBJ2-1	TGTGCCAGCAGCGCTCCCCGCGGTGACCTGGGCTCCTACAATGAGCAGTTCTTC	CASSAPRGDLGSYNEQFF
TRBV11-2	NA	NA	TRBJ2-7	TGTGCCAGCAGCTTAGGGCGGAGCTCCTGCGAGCAGTACTTC	CASSLGRSSCEQYF
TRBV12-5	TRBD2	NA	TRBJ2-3	TGTGCTAGTGGCGCGAGGACTAGCGGGAGTGGAGATACGCAGTATTTT	CASGARTSGSGDTQYF
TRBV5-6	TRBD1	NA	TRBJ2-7	TGTGCCAGCAGCTCCGGACAGGGTGTGCAGTACTTC	CASSSGQGVQYF
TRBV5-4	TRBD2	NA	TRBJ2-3	TGTGCCAGCAGCTTGCAGCGGGAGACAGATACGCAGTATTTT	CASSLQRETDTQYF
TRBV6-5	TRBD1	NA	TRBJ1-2	TGTGCCAGCAGTTGGGGGACAGGTCGTGGCTACACCTTC	CASSWGTGRGYTF
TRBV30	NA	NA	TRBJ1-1	TGTGCCTGGAGTCGGAGGAACACTGAAGCTTTCTTT	CAWSRRNTEAFF
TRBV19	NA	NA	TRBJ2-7	TGTGCCAGTAGTCTCTCGAATTGGGGCTACGAGCAGTACTTC	CASSLSNWGYEQYF
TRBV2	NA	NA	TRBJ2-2	TGTGCCAGCCAAGAAGACGGGGAGCTGTTTTTT	CASQEDGELFF
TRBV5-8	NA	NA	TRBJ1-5	TGTGCCAGCAGCTTGGGGGGAAGGAGGGATCAGCCCCAGCATTTT	CASSLGGRRDQPQHF
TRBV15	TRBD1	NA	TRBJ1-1	TGTGCCACCTCCCCCGGGACAGGGGGCTTAACTGAAGCTTTCTTT	CATSPGTGGLTEAFF
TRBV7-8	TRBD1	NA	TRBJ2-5	TGTGCCAGCAGCTTATACGGTGTCTCGGCAGGGGGTTTTCGCCAAGAGACCCAGTACTTC	CASSLYGVSAGGFRQETQYF
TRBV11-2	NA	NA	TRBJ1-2	TGTGCCAGCAGCGCGGACTCGTATGGCTACACCTTC	CASSADSYGYTF
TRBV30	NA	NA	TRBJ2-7	TGTGCCTGGAGTGTACCTTCCTACGAGCAGTACTTC	CAWSVPSYEQYF
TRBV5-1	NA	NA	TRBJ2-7	TGCGCCAGCAGCTTGGGTACGGGATACGAGCAGTACTTC	CASSLGTGYEQYF
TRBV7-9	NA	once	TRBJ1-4	TGTGCCAGCAGCATACGGGGCCCTAGTGAAAAACTGTTTTTT	CASSIRGPSEKLFF
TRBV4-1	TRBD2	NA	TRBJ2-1	TGCGCCAGCAGCCAAGGTGGCGGGAGAACCTACAATGAGCAGTTCTTC	CASSQGGGRTYNEQFF